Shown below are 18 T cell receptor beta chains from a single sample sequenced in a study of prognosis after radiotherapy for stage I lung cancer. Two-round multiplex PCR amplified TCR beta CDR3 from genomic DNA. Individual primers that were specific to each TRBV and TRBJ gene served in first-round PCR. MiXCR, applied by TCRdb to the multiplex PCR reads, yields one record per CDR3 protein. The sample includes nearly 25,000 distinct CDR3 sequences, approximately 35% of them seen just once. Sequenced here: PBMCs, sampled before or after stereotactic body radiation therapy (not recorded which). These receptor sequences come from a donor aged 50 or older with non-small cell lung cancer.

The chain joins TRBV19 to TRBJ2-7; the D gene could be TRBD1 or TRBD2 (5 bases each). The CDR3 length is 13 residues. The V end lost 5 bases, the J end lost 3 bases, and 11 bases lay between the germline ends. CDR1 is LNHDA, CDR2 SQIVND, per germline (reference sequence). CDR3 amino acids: CASSRVGGYEQYF. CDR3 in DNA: TGTGCCAGTAGTCGGGTTGGGGGCTACGAGCAGTACTTC.

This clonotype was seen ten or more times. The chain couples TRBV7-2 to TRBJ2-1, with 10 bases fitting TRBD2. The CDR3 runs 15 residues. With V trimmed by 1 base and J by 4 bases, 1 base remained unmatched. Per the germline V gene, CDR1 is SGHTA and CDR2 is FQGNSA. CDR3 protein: CASSLVAGGYNEQFF. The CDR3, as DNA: TGTGCCAGCAGCTTAGTAGCGGGGGGTTACAATGAGCAGTTCTTC. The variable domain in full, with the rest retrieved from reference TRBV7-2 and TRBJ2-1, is GAGVSQSPSNKVTEKGKDVELRCDPISGHTALYWYRQSLGQGLEFLIYFQGNSAPDKSGLPSDRFSAERTGGSVSTLTIQRTQQEDSAVYLCASSLVAGGYNEQFFGPGTRLTVL.

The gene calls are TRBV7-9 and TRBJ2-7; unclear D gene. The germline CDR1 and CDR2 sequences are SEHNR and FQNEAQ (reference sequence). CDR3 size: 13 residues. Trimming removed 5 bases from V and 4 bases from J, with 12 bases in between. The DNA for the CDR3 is TGTGCCAGCAGCCTAGAAGATTTTTACGAGCAGTACTTC. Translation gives CASSLEDFYEQYF.

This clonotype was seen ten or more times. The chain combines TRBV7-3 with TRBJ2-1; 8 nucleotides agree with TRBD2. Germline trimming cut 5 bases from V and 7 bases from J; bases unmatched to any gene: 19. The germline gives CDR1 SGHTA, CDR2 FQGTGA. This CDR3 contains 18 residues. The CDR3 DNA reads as TGTGCCAGCAGCCTCACCCCTCAAAGCGGGAGAAGGAGGAATGAGCAGTTCTTC. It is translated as CASSLTPQSGRRRNEQFF.

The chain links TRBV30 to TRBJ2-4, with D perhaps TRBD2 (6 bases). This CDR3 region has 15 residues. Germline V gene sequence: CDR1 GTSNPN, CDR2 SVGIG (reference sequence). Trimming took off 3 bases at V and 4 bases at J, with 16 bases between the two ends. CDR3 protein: CAWSRGGTGKNIQYF. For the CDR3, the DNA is TGTGCCTGGAGCCGTGGGGGGACGGGAAAAAACATTCAGTACTTC.

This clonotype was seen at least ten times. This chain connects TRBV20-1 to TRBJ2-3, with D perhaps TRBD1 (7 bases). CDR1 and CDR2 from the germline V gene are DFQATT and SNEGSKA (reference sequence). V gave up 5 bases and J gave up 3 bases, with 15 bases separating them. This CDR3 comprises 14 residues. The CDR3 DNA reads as TGCAGTGCTCCTACAGGGGAGGCGACAGATACGCAGTATTTT. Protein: CSAPTGEATDTQYF.

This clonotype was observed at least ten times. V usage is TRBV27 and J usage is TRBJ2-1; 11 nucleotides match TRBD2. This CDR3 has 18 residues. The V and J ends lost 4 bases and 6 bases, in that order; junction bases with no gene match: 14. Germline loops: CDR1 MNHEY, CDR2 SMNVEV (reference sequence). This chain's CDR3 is CASSSQGALAGGLNEQFF. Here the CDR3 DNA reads TGTGCCAGCAGTTCCCAAGGGGCCCTAGCGGGAGGACTCAATGAGCAGTTCTTC.

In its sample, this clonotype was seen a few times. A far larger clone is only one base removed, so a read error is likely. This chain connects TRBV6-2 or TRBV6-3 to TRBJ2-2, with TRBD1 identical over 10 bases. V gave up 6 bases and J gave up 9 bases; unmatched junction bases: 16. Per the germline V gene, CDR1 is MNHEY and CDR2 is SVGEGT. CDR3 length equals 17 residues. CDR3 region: CASSTVGQGSYTWELFF. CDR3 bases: TGTGCCAGCAGCACGGTGGGACAGGGGTCGTATACCTGGGAGCTGTTTTTT.

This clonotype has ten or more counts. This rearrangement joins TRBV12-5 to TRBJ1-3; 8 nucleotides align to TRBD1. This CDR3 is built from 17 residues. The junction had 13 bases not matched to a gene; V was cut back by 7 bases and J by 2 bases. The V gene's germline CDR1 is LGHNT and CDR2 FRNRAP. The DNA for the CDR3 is TGTGCTAGTGCTAAGGGACAGGCCGTCGAGACTGGAAACACCATATATTTT. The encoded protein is CASAKGQAVETGNTIYF. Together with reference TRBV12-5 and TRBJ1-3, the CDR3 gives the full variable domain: DARVTQTPRHKVTEMGQEVTMRCQPILGHNTVFWYRQTMMQGLELLAYFRNRAPLDDSGMPKDRFSAEMPDATLATLKIQPSEPRDSAVYFCASAKGQAVETGNTIYFGEGSWLTVV.

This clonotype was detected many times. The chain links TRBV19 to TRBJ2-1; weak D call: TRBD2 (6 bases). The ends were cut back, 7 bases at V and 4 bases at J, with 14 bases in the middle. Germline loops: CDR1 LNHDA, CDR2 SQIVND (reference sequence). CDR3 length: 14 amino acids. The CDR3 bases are TGTGCCAGTACCCCGAGGCGGGGATACAATGAGCAGTTCTTC. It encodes CASTPRRGYNEQFF.

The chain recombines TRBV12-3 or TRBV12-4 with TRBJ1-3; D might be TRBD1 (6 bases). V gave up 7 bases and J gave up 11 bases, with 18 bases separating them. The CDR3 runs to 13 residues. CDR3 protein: CASTIQQGGPIYF. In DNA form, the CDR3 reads TGTGCCAGCACCATCCAACAGGGAGGGCCCATATATTTT.

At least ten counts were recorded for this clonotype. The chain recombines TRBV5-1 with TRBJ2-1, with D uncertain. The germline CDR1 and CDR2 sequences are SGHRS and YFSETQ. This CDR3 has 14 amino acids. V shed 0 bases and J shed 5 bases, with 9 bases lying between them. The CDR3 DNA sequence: TGCGCCAGCAGCTTGGAGGCAAATGACAATGAGCAGTTCTTC. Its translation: CASSLEANDNEQFF. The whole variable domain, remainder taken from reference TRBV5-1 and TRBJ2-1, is KAGVTQTPRYLIKTRGQQVTLSCSPISGHRSVSWYQQTPGQGLQFLFEYFSETQRNKGNFPGRFSGRQFSNSRSEMNVSTLELGDSALYLCASSLEANDNEQFFGPGTRLTVL.

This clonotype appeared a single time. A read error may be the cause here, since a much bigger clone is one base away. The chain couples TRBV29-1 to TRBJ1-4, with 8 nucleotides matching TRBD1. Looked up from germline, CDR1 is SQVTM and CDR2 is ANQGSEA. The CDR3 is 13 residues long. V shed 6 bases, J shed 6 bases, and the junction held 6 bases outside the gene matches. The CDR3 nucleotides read TGCAGCGTAGCCTGGACAGGGCATGAAAAACTGTTTTTT. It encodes CSVAWTGHEKLFF.

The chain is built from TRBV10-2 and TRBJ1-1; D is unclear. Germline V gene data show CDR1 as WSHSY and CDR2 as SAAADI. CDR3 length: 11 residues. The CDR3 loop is CATSLDTEAFF. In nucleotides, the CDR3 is TGCGCAACGTCCTTGGACACTGAAGCTTTCTTT.

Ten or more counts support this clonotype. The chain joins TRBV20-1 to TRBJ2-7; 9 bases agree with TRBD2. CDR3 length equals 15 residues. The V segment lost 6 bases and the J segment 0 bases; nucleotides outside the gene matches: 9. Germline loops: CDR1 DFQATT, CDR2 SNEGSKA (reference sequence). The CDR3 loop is CSAPLTTSGSYEQYF. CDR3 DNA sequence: TGCAGTGCCCCCTTAACGACTAGCGGCTCCTACGAGCAGTACTTC.

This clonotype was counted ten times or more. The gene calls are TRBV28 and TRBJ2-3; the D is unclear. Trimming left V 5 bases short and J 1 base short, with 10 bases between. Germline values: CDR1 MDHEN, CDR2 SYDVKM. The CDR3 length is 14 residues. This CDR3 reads CASSPSFGTDTQYF. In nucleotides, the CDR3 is TGTGCCAGCAGTCCAAGCTTCGGCACAGATACGCAGTATTTT.

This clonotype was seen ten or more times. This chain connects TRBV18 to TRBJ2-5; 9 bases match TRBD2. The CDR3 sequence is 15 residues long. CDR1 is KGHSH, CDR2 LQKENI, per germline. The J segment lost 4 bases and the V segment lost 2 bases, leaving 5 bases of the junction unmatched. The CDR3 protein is CASSPIAGAAETQYF. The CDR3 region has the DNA TGTGCCAGCTCACCAATAGCGGGAGCTGCAGAGACCCAGTACTTC.

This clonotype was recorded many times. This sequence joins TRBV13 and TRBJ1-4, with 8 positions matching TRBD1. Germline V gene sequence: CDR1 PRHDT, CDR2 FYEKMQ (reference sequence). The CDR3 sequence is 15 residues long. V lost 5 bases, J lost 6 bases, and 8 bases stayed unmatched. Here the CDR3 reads CASSGRTGMDEKLFF. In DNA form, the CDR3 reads TGTGCCAGCAGCGGGCGGACAGGGATGGATGAAAAACTGTTTTTT.